These T cell receptor beta chains were read from a single sample in a study of cytomegalovirus exposure and HLA in healthy donors. This table comes from immunoSEQ multiplex PCR, and its TCRdb copy is limited to in-frame clones, with some not included. The table records about 150,000 clones, around 80% of them present only once. Sample: PBMCs. All receptors derive from a man younger than 40 in good health and CMV-seropositive. The CDR3 runs from the conserved cysteine through the conserved F or W. The D gene is left open where the match is weak. Clone sizes are given selectively: once, few, many, or a class where the clone is expanded.

v_call,j_call,clone_size,d_call,cdr3_nt,cdr3_aa
TRBV2,TRBJ2-2,-,TRBD1,TGTGCCAGCAGTGAATCCAGGGGGAGTACCGGGGAGCTGTTTTTT,CASSESRGSTGELFF
TRBV6-1,TRBJ1-1,-,-,TGTGCCAGCAGTGAAGAGGGGACGACACGCCCGGGGGTTTTCTTT,CASSEEGTTRPGVFF
TRBV5-1,TRBJ2-2,-,-,TGCGCCAGCAGCTTCCTGAACCAGGGGCGCACCGGGGAGCTGTTTTTT,CASSFLNQGRTGELFF
TRBV7-9,TRBJ2-1,-,-,TGTGCCAGCAGCTTAGAAGGGGTCGGTGCCGATGAGCAGTTCTTC,CASSLEGVGADEQFF
TRBV5-5,TRBJ2-3,-,TRBD2,TGTGCCAGCAGCAGAGCTAGCGGGGGCACAGATACGCAGTATTTT,CASSRASGGTDTQYF
TRBV9,TRBJ2-1,-,-,TGTGCCAGCAGCGTAGCGGGATCCTACAATGAGCAGTTCTTC,CASSVAGSYNEQFF
TRBV7-8,TRBJ1-1,-,TRBD1,TGTGCCAGCAGGTCAACAGGGGGAGTGACTGAAGCTTTCTTT,CASRSTGGVTEAFF
TRBV5-1,TRBJ1-5,-,-,TGCGCCAGCAGCTTGGAAGGGATCGAGGGTCAGCCCCAGCATTTT,CASSLEGIEGQPQHF
TRBV27,TRBJ2-2,-,-,TGTGCCAGCAGTTTAGGAGTATCGAACACCGGGGAGCTGTTTTTT,CASSLGVSNTGELFF
TRBV11-3,TRBJ1-1,-,-,TGTGCAAGTCGCGGCCTTGAAGCTTTCTTT,CASRGLEAFF
TRBV6-1,TRBJ2-7,-,-,TGTGCCAGCAACGTGGGCCTCGTCGGCCCCTACGAGCAGTACTTC,CASNVGLVGPYEQYF
TRBV5-1,TRBJ1-2,-,-,TGCGCCAGCAGCTTGGCCTCAGGGCTTAGAGACTATGGCTACACCTTC,CASSLASGLRDYGYTF
TRBV21-1,TRBJ2-7,-,-,TGTGCCAGCAGCAAAGCCGGGGAGCACCTTTACGAGCAGTACTTC,CASSKAGEHLYEQYF
TRBV6-6,TRBJ1-5,once,-,TGTGCCAGCGGGGAGGGAAGTCAGCCCCAGCATTTT,CASGEGSQPQHF
TRBV5-4,TRBJ1-1,-,-,TGTGCCAGCAGACGACTTCCGGGGGGCAGGGCGGGGGGCACTGAAGCTTTCTTT,CASRRLPGGRAGGTEAFF
TRBV4-3,TRBJ2-7,-,-,TGCGCCAGCAGCCAGGCTCAGGGGCCTTACGAGCAGTACTTC,CASSQAQGPYEQYF
TRBV7-9,TRBJ2-7,-,-,TGTGCCAGCACCCGACGGGGGGCCTCCTACGAGCAGTACTTC,CASTRRGASYEQYF
TRBV10-3,TRBJ2-2,once,TRBD1,TGTGCCATCAGTGCTTCTTCCGGACAGGGTAACGGGGAGCTGTTTTTT,CAISASSGQGNGELFF
TRBV6-1,TRBJ1-4,-,TRBD1,TGTGCCACCTCGACAGGGGAGGTTAATGAAAAACTGTTTTTT,CATSTGEVNEKLFF
TRBV7-3,TRBJ2-2,-,TRBD1,TGTGCCAGCAGCTTAGAGGGGGCCAGTACCGGGGAGCTGTTTTTT,CASSLEGASTGELFF
TRBV11-2,TRBJ1-1,-,-,-,CASSFGPGQGPTEAFF
TRBV7-7,TRBJ1-2,few,-,TGTGCCAGCAGCTTACCCCACACGATCGATGGCTACACCTTC,CASSLPHTIDGYTF
TRBV5-1,TRBJ1-2,-,TRBD1,TGCGCCAGCAGCTTCCGACAGGGTTCGAATGGCTACACCTTC,CASSFRQGSNGYTF
TRBV6-1,TRBJ2-7,-,-,TGTGCCAGCAGTGTGATACTTTATACCGAGCAGTACTTC,CASSVILYTEQYF
TRBV2,TRBJ1-5,-,-,TGTGCCAGCAGTCCCCGGGGGGGAAGTCAGCCCCAGCATTTT,CASSPRGGSQPQHF
TRBV29-1,TRBJ2-3,-,-,TGCAGCACTGAAGGTGCAGGGCTGACAGATACGCAGTATTTT,CSTEGAGLTDTQYF
TRBV7-9,TRBJ2-1,-,-,TGTGCCAGCAGTTCCTCCGAACGGAGGGAGCAGTTCTTC,CASSSSERREQFF
TRBV4-2,TRBJ1-4,-,TRBD1,TGTGCCAGCAAGATCGCGACAGGGGTTGGAGAAAAACTGTTTTTT,CASKIATGVGEKLFF
TRBV30,TRBJ2-3,-,TRBD1,TGTGCCTGGAGTCCGGGACAGGGCGGGGGCACAGATACGCAGTATTTT,CAWSPGQGGGTDTQYF
TRBV19,TRBJ1-2,-,TRBD1,TGTGCCAGTATAAGGACAGGGGATCCCTTCGGCTACACCTTC,CASIRTGDPFGYTF
TRBV30,TRBJ1-2,-,TRBD1,TGTGCCTGGGGGGGAAAACCCGGGACAGGGAACTATGGCTACACCTTC,CAWGGKPGTGNYGYTF
TRBV4-1,TRBJ2-1,-,-,TGCGCCAGCGGCGAGGGCAATGAGCAGTTCTTC,CASGEGNEQFF
TRBV11-2,TRBJ2-7,-,TRBD2,TGTGCCAGCAGCTTAGGCGGGAGCTACGAGCAGTACTTC,CASSLGGSYEQYF
TRBV29-1,TRBJ1-1,once,TRBD1,TGCAGCGGGGACAGCGGAGGGACTGAAGCTTTCTTT,CSGDSGGTEAFF
TRBV15,TRBJ2-7,-,-,TGTGCCACCAGCAGGGAGGCGGGAAGCTCCTACGAGCAGTACTTC,CATSREAGSSYEQYF
TRBV25-1,TRBJ1-2,-,-,TGTGCCAGCAGCCCAACAGGTGACTATGGCTACACCTTC,CASSPTGDYGYTF
TRBV5-6,TRBJ2-2,-,TRBD1,TGTGCCAGCAGCCCGGGACAGTCCACCGGGGAGCTGTTTTTT,CASSPGQSTGELFF
TRBV9,TRBJ2-1,-,TRBD2,TGTGCCAGCAGCCCCCGACTAGCGGGGTACTCCTACAATGAGCAGTTCTTC,CASSPRLAGYSYNEQFF
TRBV14,TRBJ2-1,-,-,TGTGCCAGCAGCCCAGGGATCTACAATGAGCAGTTCTTC,CASSPGIYNEQFF
TRBV5-1,TRBJ2-1,-,TRBD2,TGCGCCAGCAGCTTGGTAGCGGGAGGGCCCAATGAGCAGTTCTTC,CASSLVAGGPNEQFF
TRBV7-2,TRBJ2-7,-,-,TGTGCCAGCAGCGTGCGATACTCCTACGAGCAGTACTTC,CASSVRYSYEQYF
TRBV9,TRBJ2-1,-,TRBD2,TGTGCCAGCAGCCCCGGACTAGCGGAGGCCTACAATGAGCAGTTCTTC,CASSPGLAEAYNEQFF